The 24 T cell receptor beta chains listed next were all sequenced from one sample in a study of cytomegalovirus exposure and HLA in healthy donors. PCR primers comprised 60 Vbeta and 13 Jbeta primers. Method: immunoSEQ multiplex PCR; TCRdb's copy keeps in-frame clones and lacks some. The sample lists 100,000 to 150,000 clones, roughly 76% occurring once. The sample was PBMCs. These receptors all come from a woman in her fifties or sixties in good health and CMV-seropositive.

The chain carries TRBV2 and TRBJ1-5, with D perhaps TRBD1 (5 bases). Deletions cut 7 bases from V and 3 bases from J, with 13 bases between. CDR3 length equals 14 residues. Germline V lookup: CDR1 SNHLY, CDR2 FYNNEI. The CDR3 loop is CASNQQVNNQPQHF. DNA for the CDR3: TGTGCCAGCAACCAACAGGTGAACAATCAGCCCCAGCATTTT.

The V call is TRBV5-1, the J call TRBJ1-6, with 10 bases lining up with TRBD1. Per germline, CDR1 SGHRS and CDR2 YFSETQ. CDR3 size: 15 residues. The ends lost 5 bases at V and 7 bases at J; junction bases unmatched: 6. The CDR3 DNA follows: TGCGCCAGCAGACAAGGACAGGGGGGCAATTCACCCCTCCACTTT. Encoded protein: CASRQGQGGNSPLHF.

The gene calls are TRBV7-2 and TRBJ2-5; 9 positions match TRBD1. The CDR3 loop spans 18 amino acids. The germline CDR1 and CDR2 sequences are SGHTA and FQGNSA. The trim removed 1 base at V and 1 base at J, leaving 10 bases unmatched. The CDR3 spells CASSLGWGGTGRQETQYF. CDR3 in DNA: TGTGCCAGCAGCTTAGGATGGGGGGGGACAGGGCGCCAAGAGACCCAGTACTTC.

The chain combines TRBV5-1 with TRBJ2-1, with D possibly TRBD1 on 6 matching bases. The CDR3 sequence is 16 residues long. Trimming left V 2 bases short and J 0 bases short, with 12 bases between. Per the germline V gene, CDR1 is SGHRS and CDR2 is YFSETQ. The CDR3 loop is CASSFNGGSSYNEQFF. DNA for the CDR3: TGCGCCAGCAGCTTCAATGGGGGCAGCTCCTACAATGAGCAGTTCTTC. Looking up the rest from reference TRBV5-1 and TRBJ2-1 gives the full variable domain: KAGVTQTPRYLIKTRGQQVTLSCSPISGHRSVSWYQQTPGQGLQFLFEYFSETQRNKGNFPGRFSGRQFSNSRSEMNVSTLELGDSALYLCASSFNGGSSYNEQFFGPGTRLTVL.

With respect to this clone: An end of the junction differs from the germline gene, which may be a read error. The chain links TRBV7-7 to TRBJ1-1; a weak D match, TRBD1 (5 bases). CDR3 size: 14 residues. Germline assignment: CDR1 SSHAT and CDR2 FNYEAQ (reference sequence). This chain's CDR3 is CASSPSTVSTEAFF. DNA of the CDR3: TGTGCTAGCAGCCCGTCGACAGTAAGCACTGAAGCTTTCTTT.

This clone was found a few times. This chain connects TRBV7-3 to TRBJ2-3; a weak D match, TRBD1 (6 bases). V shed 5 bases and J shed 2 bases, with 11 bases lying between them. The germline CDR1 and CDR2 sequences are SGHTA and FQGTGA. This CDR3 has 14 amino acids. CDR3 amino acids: CASSPGQHTDTQYF. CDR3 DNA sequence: TGTGCCAGCAGCCCGGGACAACACACAGATACGCAGTATTTT.

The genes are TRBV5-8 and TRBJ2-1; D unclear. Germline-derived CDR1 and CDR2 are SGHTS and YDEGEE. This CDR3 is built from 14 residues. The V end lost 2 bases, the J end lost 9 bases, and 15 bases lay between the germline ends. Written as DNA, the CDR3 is TGTGCCAGCAGCTTACAACGGGTCTTCGCTGAGCAGTTCTTC. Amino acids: CASSLQRVFAEQFF.

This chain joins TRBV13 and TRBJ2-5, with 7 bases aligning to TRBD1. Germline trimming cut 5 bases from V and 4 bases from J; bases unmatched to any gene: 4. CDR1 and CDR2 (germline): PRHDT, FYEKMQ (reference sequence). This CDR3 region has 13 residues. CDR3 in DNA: TGTGCCAGCAGCAGGGGACAGTTAGAGACCCAGTACTTC. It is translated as CASSRGQLETQYF.

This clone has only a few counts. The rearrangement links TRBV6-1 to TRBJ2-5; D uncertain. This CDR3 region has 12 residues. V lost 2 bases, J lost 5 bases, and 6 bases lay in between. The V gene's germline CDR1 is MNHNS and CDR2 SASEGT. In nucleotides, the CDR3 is TGTGCCAGCAGTGAATTTCGGGAGACCCAGTACTTC. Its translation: CASSEFRETQYF.

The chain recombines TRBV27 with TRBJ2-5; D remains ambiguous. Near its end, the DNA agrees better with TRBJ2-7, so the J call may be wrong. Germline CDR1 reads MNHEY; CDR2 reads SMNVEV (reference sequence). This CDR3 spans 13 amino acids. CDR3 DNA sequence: TGTGCCAGCAGTTTAAAAGTTGCCTACGAGCAGTACTTC. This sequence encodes CASSLKVAYEQYF.

In DNA form, the CDR3 reads TGTGCCAGCAGCTTAGGGGGACAGGGGGCTCGTGTCAATGAGCAGTTCTTC. It encodes CASSLGGQGARVNEQFF. V is TRBV7-9 and J is TRBJ2-1; 12 nucleotides align to TRBD1. V was pared by 1 base and J by 6 bases, with 7 bases of the junction left unmatched. The CDR3 covers 17 residues. Germline V lookup: CDR1 SEHNR, CDR2 FQNEAQ (reference sequence).

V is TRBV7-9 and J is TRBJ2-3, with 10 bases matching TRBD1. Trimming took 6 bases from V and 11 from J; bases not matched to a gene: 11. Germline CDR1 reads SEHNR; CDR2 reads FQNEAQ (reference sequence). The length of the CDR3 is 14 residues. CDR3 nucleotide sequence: TGTGCCAGCAGATATCCCGGGACAGGGGAAGGGCAGTATTTT. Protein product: CASRYPGTGEGQYF. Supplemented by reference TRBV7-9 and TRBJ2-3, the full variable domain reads DTGVSQNPRHKITKRGQNVTFRCDPISEHNRLYWYRQTLGQGPEFLTYFQNEAQLEKSRLLSDRFSAERPKGSFSTLEIQRTEQGDSAMYLCASRYPGTGEGQYFGPGTRLTVL.

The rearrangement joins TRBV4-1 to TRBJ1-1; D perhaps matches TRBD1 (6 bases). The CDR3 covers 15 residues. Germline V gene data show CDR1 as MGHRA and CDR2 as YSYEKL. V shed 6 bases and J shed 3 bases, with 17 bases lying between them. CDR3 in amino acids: CASRPLGQTHTEAFF. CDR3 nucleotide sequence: TGCGCCAGCAGACCACTCGGACAGACTCACACTGAAGCTTTCTTT.

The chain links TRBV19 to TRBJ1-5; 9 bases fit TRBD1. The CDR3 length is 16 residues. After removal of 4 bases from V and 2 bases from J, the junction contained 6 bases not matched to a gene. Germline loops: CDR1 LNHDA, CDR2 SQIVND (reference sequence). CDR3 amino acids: CASSTTGTGRNQPQHF. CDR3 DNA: TGTGCCAGTAGTACCACCGGGACAGGGCGCAATCAGCCCCAGCATTTT.

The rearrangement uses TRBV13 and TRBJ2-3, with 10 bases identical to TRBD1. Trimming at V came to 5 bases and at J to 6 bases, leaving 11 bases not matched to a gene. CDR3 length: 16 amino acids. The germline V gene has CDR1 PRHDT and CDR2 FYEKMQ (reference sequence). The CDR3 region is CASSGGGTGVSDTQYF. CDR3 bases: TGTGCCAGCAGCGGGGGCGGGACAGGGGTTTCCGATACGCAGTATTTT.

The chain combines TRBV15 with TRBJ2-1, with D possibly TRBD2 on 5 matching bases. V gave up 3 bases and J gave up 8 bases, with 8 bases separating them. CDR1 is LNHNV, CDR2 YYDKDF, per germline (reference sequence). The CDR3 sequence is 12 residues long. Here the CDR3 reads CATSRTKDEQFF. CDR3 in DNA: TGTGCCACCAGCAGGACTAAGGATGAGCAGTTCTTC.

The CDR3 nucleotides are TGTGCCAGCAGCCAAGAGTCGCGGGGGGTGTATAATGAGCAGTTCTTC. Encoded protein: CASSQESRGVYNEQFF. This chain uses TRBV4-2 with TRBJ2-1; 8 nucleotides agree with TRBD2. The CDR3 has 16 residues. From germline, CDR1 is LGHNA and CDR2 YNFKEQ. Losses at the gene ends were 0 bases for V and 7 bases for J; bases not matched to a gene: 8.

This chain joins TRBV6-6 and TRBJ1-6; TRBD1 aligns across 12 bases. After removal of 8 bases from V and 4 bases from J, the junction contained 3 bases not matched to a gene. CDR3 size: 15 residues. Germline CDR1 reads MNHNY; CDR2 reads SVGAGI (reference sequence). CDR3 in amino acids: CASGTGGRYNSPLHF. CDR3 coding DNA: TGTGCCAGCGGGACAGGGGGCCGGTATAATTCACCCCTCCACTTT.

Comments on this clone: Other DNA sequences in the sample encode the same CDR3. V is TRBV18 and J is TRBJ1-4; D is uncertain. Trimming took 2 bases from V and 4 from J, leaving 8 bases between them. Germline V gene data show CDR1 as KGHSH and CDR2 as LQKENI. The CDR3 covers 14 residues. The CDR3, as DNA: TGTGCCAGCTCACCAGGGCGGGGTAATGAAAAACTGTTTTTT. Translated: CASSPGRGNEKLFF.

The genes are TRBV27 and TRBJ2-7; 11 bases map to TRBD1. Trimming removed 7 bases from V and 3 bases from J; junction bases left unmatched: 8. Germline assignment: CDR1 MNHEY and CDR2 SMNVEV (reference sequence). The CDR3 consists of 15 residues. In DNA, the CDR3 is TGTGCCAGCACCAGTTCCGGGACAGGGGGCTACGAGCAGTACTTC. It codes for CASTSSGTGGYEQYF.

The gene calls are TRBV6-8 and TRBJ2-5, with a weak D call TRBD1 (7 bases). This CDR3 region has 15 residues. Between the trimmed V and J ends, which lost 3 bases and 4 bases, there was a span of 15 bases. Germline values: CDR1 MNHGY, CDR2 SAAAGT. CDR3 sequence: CASSYRLGGGETQYF. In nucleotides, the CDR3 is TGTGCCAGCAGTTATCGACTAGGGGGCGGAGAGACCCAGTACTTC.

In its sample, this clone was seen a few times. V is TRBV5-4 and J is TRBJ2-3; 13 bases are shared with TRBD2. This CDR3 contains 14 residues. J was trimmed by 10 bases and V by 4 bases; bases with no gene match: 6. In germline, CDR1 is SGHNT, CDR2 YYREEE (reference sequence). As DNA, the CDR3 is TGTGCCAGCAGCATGGGACTAGCGGGGAGGGCGCAGTATTTT. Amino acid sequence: CASSMGLAGRAQYF.

CDR3 in DNA: TGTGCCAGCAGCTTTTCAAATGAGCAGTTCTTC. This encodes CASSFSNEQFF. The chain has TRBV11-3 and TRBJ2-1, with unresolved D. There are 11 residues in the CDR3. Germline V gene data show CDR1 as SGHNT and CDR2 as YENEEA. Trimming took off 3 bases at V and 7 bases at J, with 4 bases between the two ends.

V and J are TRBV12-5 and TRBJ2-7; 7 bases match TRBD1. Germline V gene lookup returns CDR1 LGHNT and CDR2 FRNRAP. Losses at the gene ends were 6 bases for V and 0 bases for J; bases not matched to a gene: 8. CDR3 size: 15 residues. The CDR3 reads CASGPGQYFSYEQYF. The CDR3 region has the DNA TGTGCTAGTGGCCCGGGACAGTACTTCTCCTACGAGCAGTACTTC.